These T cell receptor beta chains were read from a single sample in a study of blood T cell repertoires in COVID-19. Method: immunoSEQ multiplex PCR; TCRdb's copy keeps in-frame clones and lacks some. Altogether roughly 300,000 clones are present, approximately 84% being singletons, with the ten largest covering more than 9%. The sample consisted of PBMCs or T cells enriched from blood (not recorded which). These receptors were taken from a woman younger than 35 who had recovered from COVID-19. CDR3s include the opening cysteine and the closing phenylalanine or tryptophan. The D gene is left open where the match is weak. Size is omitted from some rows. Given values are once, few, many or a class for expanded clones.

D gene	V gene	J gene	clone size	CDR3 DNA	CDR3 protein
TRBD1	TRBV7-9	TRBJ2-7	few	TGTGCCAGCAGCCGGGACAGCGTATCCTACGAGCAGTACTTC	CASSRDSVSYEQYF
-	TRBV6-6	TRBJ1-2	-	TGTGCCAGCAGTTTGGACAGCTCTTTTTATGGCTACACCTTC	CASSLDSSFYGYTF
-	TRBV20-1	TRBJ1-1	-	TGCGTTCCAGGGGCGGACACTGAAGCTTTCTTT	CVPGADTEAFF
-	TRBV9	TRBJ2-7	-	TGTGCCAGCAGCGTTGGCACGACAACCTACGAGCAGTACTTC	CASSVGTTTYEQYF
TRBD1	TRBV10-2	TRBJ1-1	-	TGCGCCAGCAGGCGCGGACAGGGGCTGGGGGACACTGAAGCTTTCTTT	CASRRGQGLGDTEAFF
-	TRBV7-8	TRBJ1-5	-	TGTGCCAGCAGCCCTGGGGGCGCCACCGCCCTTCAGCCCCAGCATTTT	CASSPGGATALQPQHF
TRBD2	TRBV5-4	TRBJ2-1	-	TGTGCCAGCAGCCAAACTAGCGGGAGTTTCAATGAGCAGTTCTTC	CASSQTSGSFNEQFF
TRBD1	TRBV7-3	TRBJ2-7	-	TGTGCCAGCAGCTCCTCGGCCAAGGACAGGGGGCACGAGCAGTACTTC	CASSSSAKDRGHEQYF
-	TRBV9	TRBJ1-2	-	TGTGCCAGCAGCGTAGCTATACAGGGAGACTATGGCTACACCTTC	CASSVAIQGDYGYTF
-	TRBV7-3	TRBJ2-7	-	TGTGCCAGCAGCTTCCTTAGCGACTACGAGCAGTACTTC	CASSFLSDYEQYF
-	TRBV7-9	TRBJ2-2	-	TGTGCCAGCAGCCCCTCGGAGGGTACCGGGGAGCTGTTTTTT	CASSPSEGTGELFF
-	TRBV7-9	TRBJ2-7	-	TGTGCCAGCAGCTATCAGACAGGAAACGAGCAGTACTTC	CASSYQTGNEQYF
-	TRBV5-1	TRBJ1-6	-	TGCGCCAGCAGCTTAGACTCAAAATCACCCCTCCACTTT	CASSLDSKSPLHF
-	TRBV6-5	TRBJ2-5	-	TGTGCCAGCAGTTACTCCCTGGCAGGATCCCAAGAGACCCAGTACTTC	CASSYSLAGSQETQYF
-	TRBV6-5	TRBJ2-7	-	TGTGCCAGCAGTACTACTCAGCGGAAAACTTACGAGCAGTACTTC	CASSTTQRKTYEQYF
-	TRBV24-1	TRBJ2-5	-	TGTGCCACCAGTGCGGGAATTTGGGAGACCCAGTACTTC	CATSAGIWETQYF
-	TRBV5-6	TRBJ1-2	-	TGTGCCAGCAGCTTGCGCCGCGGTGGGGGCTCTATTTTTTATGGCTACACCTTC	CASSLRRGGGSIFYGYTF
-	TRBV9	TRBJ1-6	-	TGTGCCAGCAGCGTAGAGGGGGGGCCGCATTCACCCCTCCACTTT	CASSVEGGPHSPLHF
-	TRBV4-1	TRBJ1-5	-	TGCGCCAGCAGCCAAGGGGCAGCCAATCAGCCCCAGCATTTT	CASSQGAANQPQHF
TRBD2	TRBV3-1/TRBV3-2	TRBJ2-7	-	TGTGCCAGCAGCCAAGTTAGCGGGACTAGCTCCTACGAGCAGTACTTC	CASSQVSGTSSYEQYF
TRBD1	TRBV5-8	TRBJ2-3	-	TGTGCCAGCAGCTGGGGCAGGGGGTGGACAGATACGCAGTATTTT	CASSWGRGWTDTQYF
-	TRBV7-3	TRBJ1-1	-	TGTGCCAGCAGCTTAATTAGGAACACTGAAGCTTTCTTT	CASSLIRNTEAFF
-	TRBV9	TRBJ1-1	-	TGTGCCAGCAGCGTGGCGGGACTCCCGAACACTGAAGCTTTCTTT	CASSVAGLPNTEAFF
-	TRBV11-2	TRBJ2-7	-	TGTGCCAGCAGCTTAGAAGTGGGGAGCTCCTACGAGCAGTACTTC	CASSLEVGSSYEQYF
TRBD1	TRBV6-5	TRBJ1-5	-	TGTGCCAGCAGAGGGACAGGGGGGAGCAATCAGCCCCAGCATTTT	CASRGTGGSNQPQHF
-	TRBV7-3	TRBJ1-1	-	TGTGCCAGCAGCTTAGGAGTATACACTGAAGCTTTCTTT	CASSLGVYTEAFF
-	TRBV2	TRBJ2-5	-	TGTGCCAGCAGTGAAAGGAGGGGCGTGTCAAGGGAGACCCAGTACTTC	CASSERRGVSRETQYF
-	TRBV7-2	TRBJ2-3	-	TGTGCCAGCAGCTTACGAGGAAGCACAGATACGCAGTATTTT	CASSLRGSTDTQYF
TRBD2	TRBV5-1	TRBJ2-1	-	TGCGCCAGCAGCTTACTAGCGGGAGAAAATGAGCAGTTCTTC	CASSLLAGENEQFF
TRBD2	TRBV24-1	TRBJ2-1	-	TGTGCCACCAGTGTCCGGACCAGCGGGAGGAACCCCTACAATGAGCAGTTCTTC	CATSVRTSGRNPYNEQFF
TRBD1	TRBV28	TRBJ1-2	-	TGTGCCAGCAGTCCCCCCCCAGGGGGAAACTATGGCTACACCTTC	CASSPPPGGNYGYTF
-	TRBV30	TRBJ2-1	-	TGTGCCTGGAGTGCGTCCCCCTTGGAGCAGTTCTTC	CAWSASPLEQFF
-	TRBV5-4	TRBJ1-2	-	TGTGCCAGCAGCCTCCAGGGAAGCCATGGCTACACCTTC	CASSLQGSHGYTF
-	TRBV19	TRBJ1-2	few	TGTGCCAGTATGGAGGGACGGAATTACTATGGCTACACCTTC	CASMEGRNYYGYTF
-	TRBV19	TRBJ2-7	-	TGTGCCAGTAGTATGGGGGCCTGGGCCTACGAGCAGTACTTC	CASSMGAWAYEQYF
-	TRBV27	TRBJ1-1	-	TGTGCCAGCAGTTTTCGGGAGGACACTGAAGCTTTCTTT	CASSFREDTEAFF
-	TRBV3-1/TRBV3-2	TRBJ1-1	few	TGTGCCAGCAGCCACCGAGGGTACACTGAAGCTTTCTTT	CASSHRGYTEAFF
-	TRBV5-4	TRBJ1-1	-	TGTGCCAGCAGCTCCAGCGGGGGGCCCCGTCGCATGAACACTGAAGCTTTCTTT	CASSSSGGPRRMNTEAFF
-	TRBV19	TRBJ1-5	-	TGTGCCAGTAGTATAGATTCAGATCAGCCCCAGCATTTT	CASSIDSDQPQHF
-	TRBV3-1/TRBV3-2	TRBJ1-1	-	TGTGCCAGCAGCTTCGGACGGGGGGCCACTGAAGCTTTCTTT	CASSFGRGATEAFF
-	TRBV19	TRBJ1-5	-	TGTGCCAGCTGGGGCAGGGGAAGCAATCAGCCCCAGCATTTT	CASWGRGSNQPQHF
TRBD2	TRBV6-5	TRBJ2-1	-	TGTGCCAGCAGTTACTCGGGTAGCGGGAGAGCTAATGAGCAGTTCTTC	CASSYSGSGRANEQFF
-	TRBV10-1	TRBJ2-7	-	TGCGCCAGCAGTGGCCCGGGACTTTACGAGCAGTACTTC	CASSGPGLYEQYF
-	TRBV4-1	TRBJ2-3	-	TGCGCCAGCAGCGCCCAGAGAACAGGGCTCCGGACAGATACGCAGTATTTT	CASSAQRTGLRTDTQYF
-	TRBV6-5	TRBJ2-1	once	TGTGCCAGCAGTAAGGAGGGGGGGGATGAGCAGTTCTTC	CASSKEGGDEQFF
-	TRBV19	TRBJ1-1	once	TGTGCCAGTAGTATAGATCGGGACACCGAAGCTTTCTTT	CASSIDRDTEAFF
TRBD1	TRBV18	TRBJ2-7	once	TGTGCCAGCTCACCGACAGGGGGGAACTACGAGCAGTACTTC	CASSPTGGNYEQYF
TRBD1	TRBV25-1	TRBJ2-1	-	TGTGCCAGCAGTGAATTCGGACAGGGGGGGATGTACAATGAGCAGTTCTTC	CASSEFGQGGMYNEQFF
-	TRBV11-2	TRBJ2-7	-	TGTGCCAGCAGCTTAGATTTTGACAGTCCCTACGAGCAGTACTTC	CASSLDFDSPYEQYF
-	TRBV7-9	TRBJ2-3	-	TGTGCCAGCAGCTTATCCGACACCCCTGGGACAGATACGCAGTATTTT	CASSLSDTPGTDTQYF
TRBD1	TRBV28	TRBJ1-1	-	TGTGCCAGCACGGAGACAGGGACGAACACTGAAGCTTTCTTT	CASTETGTNTEAFF